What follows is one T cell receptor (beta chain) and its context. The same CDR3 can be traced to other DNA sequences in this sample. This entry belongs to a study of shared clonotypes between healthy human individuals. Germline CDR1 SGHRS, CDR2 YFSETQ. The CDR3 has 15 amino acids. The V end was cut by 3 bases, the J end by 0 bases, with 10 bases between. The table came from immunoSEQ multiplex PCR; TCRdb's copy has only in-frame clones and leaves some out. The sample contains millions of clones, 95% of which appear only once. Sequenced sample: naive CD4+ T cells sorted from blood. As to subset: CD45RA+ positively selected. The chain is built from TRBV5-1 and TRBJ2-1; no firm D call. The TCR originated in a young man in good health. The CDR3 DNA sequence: TGCGCCAGCAGCTCAGTACTGAGCTCCTACAATGAGCAGTTCTTC. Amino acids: CASSSVLSSYNEQFF.